A selection of T cell receptor beta chains follows, all from one sample in a study of blood T cell repertoires in COVID-19. Clones were sequenced by immunoSEQ multiplex PCR, and TCRdb holds only the in-frame ones, with some missing. The sample carries about 190,000 clones, roughly 90% recorded once. The sequenced material came from peripheral blood. Source of these receptors: a man aged 50-59 years with acute or convalescent COVID-19. Both conserved end residues are part of each CDR3. Each record gives: V gene, CDR3 protein.

TRBV19	CASSHPGADTQYF
TRBV6-6	CASSYSAGPGPQHF
TRBV7-2	CASSPGGTQYF
TRBV28	CASSQPLRQGSYGYTF
TRBV7-9	CASSVSGTATYEQYF
TRBV5-1	CASSETGGPYNEQFF
TRBV6-5	CASSPAETSVETQYF
TRBV3-1/TRBV3-2	CASRGGDWFF
TRBV2	CASSADRGHNSPLHF
TRBV30	CAWSPFGRGNEKLFF
TRBV11-2	CASSPGLAGGGTGELFF
TRBV16	CASSQVGTDTYEKLFF
TRBV28	CASSFRDRGTKLFF
TRBV19	CASSIAREAFF
TRBV27	CASSDTNTGELFF
TRBV28	CASSLGRGDGYTF
TRBV5-4	CASSFWTGGNEQYF
TRBV3-1/TRBV3-2	CASSQPRASGSDTQYF
TRBV28	CASSFRVWETQYF
TRBV3-1/TRBV3-2	CASSQGGRGQPQHF
TRBV5-8	CASSSGQERGEKLFF
TRBV7-8	CASSSGLAGGETQYF
TRBV19	CASHREIPRGELFF
TRBV2	CASSEGDGVQFF
TRBV5-1	CASSPGLVNTGELFF
TRBV9	CASSLAGGPDIQYF
TRBV7-9	CASSLTGTSFPGELFF
TRBV14	CASSHMGHQNTEAFF
TRBV28	CASSLLVSGYLNYGYTF
TRBV28	CASSEQGLAGLYNEQFF
TRBV19	CASSIGSGGADEQFF
TRBV10-3	CAISESGQANSPLHF
TRBV19	CASRQSTGREQYF
TRBV5-5	CASSSAGFTEAFF
TRBV19	CASIVLGLSSGNTIYF
TRBV7-9	CASSFKQGRNTIYF
TRBV19	CASRGQGGNQPQHF
TRBV10-3	CAISESRTAWYF
TRBV29-1	CSVGATSGEQYF
TRBV24-1	CATSGNPAGITDTQYF
TRBV5-1	CASWDRGTGNTIYF
TRBV18	CASSPQTSRELFF
TRBV5-1	CASSLDAGAITGELFF
TRBV6-5	CATSPTANYGYTF
TRBV29-1	CSVGGTGELFF
TRBV10-1	CASRSATGYEQYF
TRBV2	CASTLRQTNTEAFF
TRBV4-1	CASSQEQGWSTDTQYF
TRBV5-1	CASSTGRGPTNEKLFF
TRBV29-1	CSVEGGQGTIYGYTF
TRBV6-2/TRBV6-3	CASSPKGWQPQHF
TRBV19	CASSPIRQGMNTEAFF
TRBV21-1	CASSKGEGSSPRSNQPQHF
TRBV7-2	CASRSAAWETQYF
TRBV7-2	CASSLSLGGGQETQYF
TRBV10-2	CASNKQGARGNTIYF
TRBV6-5	CASSSVISGNTIYF
TRBV5-1	CASSPRQGSVEQYF
TRBV5-4	CASSSDLGSGGEQYF
TRBV6-5	CASSADIWAFF